The 17 T cell receptor beta chains presented below share a single source sample, sequenced in a study of blood T cell repertoires in COVID-19. Sequencing was performed with immunoSEQ multiplex PCR; in TCRdb, only in-frame clones are kept and a portion is missing. The data hold around 300,000 clones, with around 90% observed a single time. What was sequenced was PBMCs or T cells enriched from blood (not recorded which). These TCRs come from a woman in her twenties or thirties who had recovered from COVID-19.

J is TRBJ2-1 and V is TRBV10-3, with D possibly being TRBD1 (5 bases). Germline V gives CDR1 ENHRY, CDR2 SYGVKD. Trimming stripped 5 bases from V and 5 bases from J, with 16 bases between. The CDR3 sequence is 15 residues long. For the CDR3, the DNA is TGTGCCATCAGTTCGGACACGAGAATAAACAATGAGCAGTTCTTC. Its protein product is CAISSDTRINNEQFF.

The rearrangement uses TRBV7-2 and TRBJ1-1; D is unclear. V lost 1 base and J lost 8, with 14 bases in between. The CDR3 spans 14 residues. Germline CDR1 is SGHTA and CDR2 is FQGNSA. The CDR3 loop is CASSLGRLLREAFF. The CDR3 nucleotides are TGTGCCAGCAGCTTAGGGCGGCTTCTAAGAGAAGCTTTCTTT. The entire variable domain, with the rest obtained from reference TRBV7-2 and TRBJ1-1, is as follows: GAGVSQSPSNKVTEKGKDVELRCDPISGHTALYWYRQSLGQGLEFLIYFQGNSAPDKSGLPSDRFSAERTGGSVSTLTIQRTQQEDSAVYLCASSLGRLLREAFFGQGTRLTVV.

The chain is built from TRBV5-1 and TRBJ2-3; no firm D call. Germline loops: CDR1 SGHRS, CDR2 YFSETQ. Trimming took 0 bases from V and 0 from J, leaving 5 bases between them. This CDR3 comprises 14 residues. The CDR3: CASSLGHSTDTQYF. The CDR3 nucleotides are TGCGCCAGCAGCTTGGGACACAGCACAGATACGCAGTATTTT. The full variable domain, with the rest looked up from reference TRBV5-1 and TRBJ2-3, is KAGVTQTPRYLIKTRGQQVTLSCSPISGHRSVSWYQQTPGQGLQFLFEYFSETQRNKGNFPGRFSGRQFSNSRSEMNVSTLELGDSALYLCASSLGHSTDTQYFGPGTRLTVL.

This clone appeared once. V gene TRBV5-1 combines with J gene TRBJ2-1; D may be TRBD1 (6 bases). Germline CDR1 is SGHRS and CDR2 is YFSETQ. Trimming took 4 bases from V and 8 from J, leaving 7 bases between them. The CDR3 has 11 amino acids. The CDR3 DNA reads TGCGCCAGCAGCGAGGGGGATGAGCAGTTCTTC. It translates to CASSEGDEQFF.

This chain joins TRBV6-4 and TRBJ2-1, with TRBD1 identical over 8 bases. V trimming: 5 bases; J trimming: 4 bases; junction bases outside the gene matches: 7. CDR1 MRHNA and CDR2 SNTAGT come from the germline V gene. The CDR3 length is 15 residues. The CDR3 sequence: CASSSQGAEYNEQFF. The CDR3 coding sequence is TGTGCCAGCAGTTCTCAGGGGGCTGAGTACAATGAGCAGTTCTTC.

This rearrangement joins TRBV6-5 to TRBJ1-1, with TRBD1 identical over 8 bases. Trimming at V came to 2 bases and at J to 1 base, leaving 3 bases not matched to a gene. The germline V gene encodes CDR1 MNHEY and CDR2 SVGAGI. The CDR3 is 15 amino acids. The CDR3, as DNA: TGTGCCAGCAGTTACCTTGGACAGGGGAACACTGAAGCTTTCTTT. Protein: CASSYLGQGNTEAFF.

This chain uses TRBV11-1 with TRBJ1-2; TRBD1 matches at 7 bases. CDR1 and CDR2 from the germline V gene are SGHAT and FQDESV (reference sequence). The V and J ends lost 5 bases and 7 bases, in that order; junction bases with no gene match: 13. The CDR3 consists of 15 residues. For the CDR3, the DNA is TGTGCCAGCAGCCGCGACCCCACAGGGGTTCTTGGCTACACCTTC. It encodes CASSRDPTGVLGYTF.

V and J are TRBV11-1 and TRBJ2-1; tentative D call: TRBD2 (6 bases). CDR3 length: 13 residues. Trimming pared 3 bases from V and 7 bases from J, leaving 10 bases between. Per the germline V gene, CDR1 is SGHAT and CDR2 is FQDESV (reference sequence). CDR3 sequence reads: CASSFGGENEQFF. The CDR3 DNA reads as TGTGCCAGCAGCTTTGGCGGGGAGAATGAGCAGTTCTTC.

The rearrangement links TRBV18 to TRBJ1-6, with TRBD1 matching 7 bases. This CDR3 region has 16 residues. CDR1 and CDR2 from the germline V gene are KGHSH and LQKENI. J lost 8 bases, V lost 2 bases, and 9 bases had no gene match. For the CDR3, the DNA is TGTGCCAGCTCACCAGGTAGGGGGCGTCGGGATTCACCCCTCCACTTT. Its protein is CASSPGRGRRDSPLHF. Filled out from reference TRBV18 and TRBJ1-6, the complete variable domain reads NAGVMQNPRHLVRRRGQEARLRCSPMKGHSHVYWYRQLPEEGLKFMVYLQKENIIDESGMPKERFSAEFPKEGPSILRIQQVVRGDSAAYFCASSPGRGRRDSPLHFGNGTRLTVT.

The rearrangement links TRBV7-9 to TRBJ2-1, with 7 bases that match TRBD1. Trimming at V came to 4 bases and at J to 8 bases, leaving 5 bases not matched to a gene. CDR3 size: 13 residues. Germline assignment: CDR1 SEHNR and CDR2 FQNEAQ (reference sequence). CDR3 nucleotide sequence: TGTGCCAGCAGCTCAAACACAGGGGATGAGCAGTTCTTC. The encoded protein is CASSSNTGDEQFF.

V is TRBV19 and J is TRBJ1-5; D is uncertain. V lost 3 bases, J lost 1 base, and 7 bases lay in between. Per the germline V gene, CDR1 is LNHDA and CDR2 is SQIVND (reference sequence). The CDR3 contains 14 residues. The DNA for the CDR3 is TGTGCCAGTAGTATCAGGCCCAGCAATCAGCCCCAGCATTTT. Translated: CASSIRPSNQPQHF.

This chain links TRBV7-9 with TRBJ2-1; D unresolved. Trimming removed 3 bases from V and 4 bases from J, with 10 bases in between. The CDR3 covers 14 residues. Per the germline V gene, CDR1 is SEHNR and CDR2 is FQNEAQ (reference sequence). The CDR3 nucleotides are TGTGCCAGCAGCTTCGGCGGCCCGTACAATGAGCAGTTCTTC. Residues: CASSFGGPYNEQFF.

V usage is TRBV21-1 and J usage is TRBJ2-7; the D segment call TRBD2 is taken from the table without a DNA check. TRBV21-1 is annotated as a pseudogene. This CDR3 comprises 17 residues. The CDR3 DNA is TGTGCCAGCAGCGCGGGACAACTAGCGGGATGTTTCTACGAGCAGTACTTC. It is translated as CASSAGQLAGCFYEQYF.

The J gene is TRBJ1-6, the V gene TRBV5-1; tentative D call: TRBD1 (5 bases). Trimming cost V 2 bases and J 7 bases, with 10 bases left between them. The CDR3 covers 14 residues. CDR1 SGHRS and CDR2 YFSETQ come from the germline V gene. The CDR3 loop is CASSFETANSPLHF. The CDR3 coding sequence is TGCGCCAGCAGCTTTGAGACAGCGAATTCACCCCTCCACTTT. Supplemented by reference TRBV5-1 and TRBJ1-6, the full variable domain reads KAGVTQTPRYLIKTRGQQVTLSCSPISGHRSVSWYQQTPGQGLQFLFEYFSETQRNKGNFPGRFSGRQFSNSRSEMNVSTLELGDSALYLCASSFETANSPLHFGNGTRLTVT.

This chain links TRBV10-3 with TRBJ1-2, with TRBD1 identical over 8 bases. The CDR3 has 16 residues. Germline CDR1 ENHRY, CDR2 SYGVKD. Trimming took 3 bases from V and 5 from J; bases not matched to a gene: 11. As DNA, the CDR3 is TGTGCCATCAGTGACCCACGACAGGGGCCTCCGTATGGCTACACCTTC. Translated, it gives CAISDPRQGPPYGYTF.

As to this clone: Other DNA sequences within the sample encode an identical CDR3. The chain is built from TRBV27 and TRBJ1-4, with D hard to call. The germline V and J ends were trimmed by 4 bases and 0 bases, with 6 bases remaining between them. The CDR3 extends over 14 amino acids. Germline CDR1 is MNHEY and CDR2 is SMNVEV (reference sequence). CDR3 sequence: CASSSVTTNEKLFF. CDR3 DNA sequence: TGTGCCAGCAGTTCTGTAACAACTAATGAAAAACTGTTTTTT.

CDR3 residues: CASSVYSGANVLTF. The CDR3 coding sequence is TGTGCCAGCAGTGTATACTCTGGGGCCAACGTCCTGACTTTC. The chain has TRBV7-8 and TRBJ2-6, with D uncertain. The CDR3 extends over 14 amino acids. V dropped 6 bases and J dropped 0 bases, with 6 bases sitting between them. CDR1 is SGHVS and CDR2 is FQNEAQ in the germline V gene.